The 25 T cell receptor beta chains listed next were all sequenced from one sample in a study of blood T cell repertoires in COVID-19. Sequencing used immunoSEQ multiplex PCR; TCRdb keeps in-frame clones, though not all of them. The sample shows around 62,000 clones, roughly 92% of them seen only once. Material: peripheral blood. Every receptor here comes from a man aged 65 to 79 with active COVID-19.

The rearrangement uses TRBV19 and TRBJ1-3, with D possibly matching TRBD1 (5 bases). CDR3 length: 15 residues. Trimming left V 8 bases short and J 7 bases short, with 21 bases between. Per germline, CDR1 LNHDA and CDR2 SQIVND (reference sequence). CDR3 nucleotide sequence: TGTGCCAGTGGACCGGGACTGCGGGCCAAGAACACCATATATTTT. The encoded protein is CASGPGLRAKNTIYF. The variable domain in full, with the rest retrieved from reference TRBV19 and TRBJ1-3, is DGGITQSPKYLFRKEGQNVTLSCEQNLNHDAMYWYRQDPGQGLRLIYYSQIVNDFQKGDIAEGYSVSREKKESFPLTVTSAQKNPTAFYLCASGPGLRAKNTIYFGEGSWLTVV.

The chain links TRBV19 to TRBJ2-1; D is possibly TRBD2 (5 bases). The V and J ends lost 3 bases and 9 bases respectively, with 15 bases between them. The CDR3 length is 14 residues. CDR1 is LNHDA, CDR2 SQIVND, per germline (reference sequence). The CDR3 protein is CASSIMVSEAEQFF. The CDR3 DNA sequence: TGTGCCAGTAGTATCATGGTTAGCGAAGCTGAGCAGTTCTTC. The full variable domain, rest sourced from reference TRBV19 and TRBJ2-1, is DGGITQSPKYLFRKEGQNVTLSCEQNLNHDAMYWYRQDPGQGLRLIYYSQIVNDFQKGDIAEGYSVSREKKESFPLTVTSAQKNPTAFYLCASSIMVSEAEQFFGPGTRLTVL.

Notes on this clone: One end of the junction does not line up with germline, which may come from a read error. J is TRBJ2-3 and V is TRBV12-3 or TRBV12-4, with D possibly matching TRBD1 (5 bases). The CDR3 loop spans 11 amino acids. This CDR3 is CASSLTETQYF. CDR3 DNA: TGTGCCAGCAGTTTGACAGAGACGCAGTATTTT.

This clone was seen only once. This rearrangement joins TRBV11-2 to TRBJ2-3; possibly TRBD1 for D (5 bases). CDR3 length equals 16 residues. With 6 bases removed from V and 3 bases from J, the gap between germline ends came to 19 bases. CDR1 and CDR2 from the germline V gene are SGHAT and FQNNGV. The CDR3 here is CASRLDSRVGTDTQYF. In nucleotides, the CDR3 is TGTGCCAGCAGACTCGACTCCAGGGTTGGTACAGATACGCAGTATTTT. Full variable domain (rest looked up from reference TRBV11-2 and TRBJ2-3): EAGVAQSPRYKIIEKRQSVAFWCNPISGHATLYWYQQILGQGPKLLIQFQNNGVVDDSQLPKDRFSAERLKGVDSTLKIQPAKLEDSAVYLCASRLDSRVGTDTQYFGPGTRLTVL.

V usage is TRBV24-1 and J usage is TRBJ2-1; unclear D gene. Per germline, CDR1 KGHDR and CDR2 SFDVKD. Trimming took off 5 bases at V and 8 bases at J, with 9 bases between the two ends. CDR3 size: 12 residues. The CDR3 DNA sequence: TGTGCCACCAGTGTGCGGTGGGATGAGCAGTTCTTC. This codes for CATSVRWDEQFF.

This chain joins TRBV18 and TRBJ2-1; 8 bases are shared with TRBD1. This CDR3 has 19 residues. V lost 1 base to trimming and J lost 8 bases; unmatched junction nucleotides: 19. Germline CDR1 and CDR2: KGHSH and LQKENI. CDR3 protein: CASSPRAGTGLLGQYEQFF. Written as DNA, the CDR3 is TGTGCCAGCTCACCACGGGCCGGGACAGGTCTACTGGGCCAGTATGAGCAGTTCTTC.

The V and J genes are TRBV4-1 and TRBJ2-1, with D perhaps TRBD1 (6 bases). The CDR3 runs to 17 residues. Trimming removed 0 bases at V and 4 bases at J, with 16 bases between. Germline V gives CDR1 MGHRA, CDR2 YSYEKL. CDR3 loop: CASSQDPVGRGYNEQFF. As DNA, the CDR3 is TGCGCCAGCAGCCAAGATCCAGTCGGCAGGGGTTACAATGAGCAGTTCTTC.

CDR3 bases: TGTGCCAGCAGCCCTACCGGGACAACAAACTATGGCTACACCTTC. Translated, it gives CASSPTGTTNYGYTF. The rearrangement uses TRBV3-1 (or the pseudogene TRBV3-2) and TRBJ1-2; TRBD1 might be the D (6 bases). V lost 4 bases to trimming and J lost 2 bases, with 14 bases between them. Germline loops: CDR1 LGHDT, CDR2 YNNKEL (reference sequence). The CDR3 sequence is 15 residues long.

The chain links TRBV7-3 to TRBJ1-1, with a possible D match to TRBD1 (5 bases). V dropped 2 bases and J dropped 7 bases, with 17 bases sitting between them. CDR3 size: 15 residues. The germline V gene has CDR1 SGHTA and CDR2 FQGTGA. The CDR3 region has the DNA TGTGCCAGCAGCTTACTAGACGGAGGGAGGGGTGAAGCTTTCTTT. This gives the protein CASSLLDGGRGEAFF.

This clone was picked up a small number of times. The J gene is TRBJ1-1, the V gene TRBV7-6; 8 bases align to TRBD1. Germline assignment: CDR1 SGHVS and CDR2 FNYEAQ. Trimming at V came to 6 bases and at J to 11 bases, leaving 8 bases not matched to a gene. The CDR3 length is 12 residues. Here the CDR3 DNA reads TGTGCCAGCAGTTTATCGGACAGGGAGGCTTTCTTT. It codes for CASSLSDREAFF. Drawing the rest from reference TRBV7-6 and TRBJ1-1, the complete variable domain is GAGVSQSPRYKVTKRGQDVALRCDPISGHVSLYWYRQALGQGPEFLTYFNYEAQQDKSGLPNDRFSAERPEGSISTLTIQRTEQRDSAMYRCASSLSDREAFFGQGTRLTVV.

The chain joins TRBV30 to TRBJ1-1; 9 nucleotides line up with TRBD1. This CDR3 spans 13 amino acids. Germline CDR1 reads GTSNPN; CDR2 reads SVGIG (reference sequence). With 8 bases clipped from V and 6 bases from J, the junction kept 10 bases outside the gene matches. Written as DNA, the CDR3 is TGTGCCGGGAAACTACAGGGGGCTTCTGAAGCTTTCTTT. Amino acid sequence: CAGKLQGASEAFF.

A word on this clone: A read error may produce the germline difference seen at one junction end. V is TRBV7-2 and J is TRBJ1-1; D is possibly TRBD1 (5 bases). In germline, CDR1 is SGHTA, CDR2 FQGNSA. The CDR3 contains 15 residues. The CDR3 loop is CASSLIIGPDTEAFF. CDR3 DNA: TGTGCCAGCAGCTTAATTATAGGCCCGGACACCGAAGCTTTCTTT. The full variable domain, rest sourced from reference TRBV7-2 and TRBJ1-1, is GAGVSQSPSNKVTEKGKDVELRCDPISGHTALYWYRQSLGQGLEFLIYFQGNSAPDKSGLPSDRFSAERTGGSVSTLTIQRTQQEDSAVYLCASSLIIGPDTEAFFGQGTRLTVV.

The rearrangement joins TRBV5-1 to TRBJ2-7; 9 bases align to TRBD1. Germline V CDR1 and CDR2: SGHRS, YFSETQ. Trimming removed 7 bases from V and 3 bases from J; junction bases left unmatched: 5. The CDR3 runs 13 residues. The CDR3 loop reads CASYADRGYEQYF. The CDR3 nucleotides are TGCGCCAGCTATGCGGACAGGGGCTACGAGCAGTACTTC.

V is TRBV7-2 and J is TRBJ1-3; 7 positions agree with TRBD1. V dropped 5 bases and J dropped 0; count of bases not matched to a gene: 7. The germline V gene has CDR1 SGHTA and CDR2 FQGNSA. This CDR3 comprises 16 residues. Here the CDR3 reads CASSQRQGSSGNTIYF. The CDR3 bases are TGTGCCAGCAGCCAACGACAGGGAAGCTCTGGAAACACCATATATTTT.

This chain joins TRBV23-1 and TRBJ1-1, with TRBD1 matching over 7 bases. TRBV23-1 is recorded as an ORF, its role being uncertain. V shed 6 bases and J 1 base; nucleotides not matched to a gene: 8. The length of the CDR3 is 15 residues. CDR3 DNA: TGCGCCAGCAGGGGACAGAAAACCCAGAACACTGAAGCTTTCTTT. Translated: CASRGQKTQNTEAFF.

This chain joins TRBV7-2 and TRBJ2-7; tentatively, D is TRBD2 (6 bases). This CDR3 is 14 amino acids long. CDR1 is SGHTA and CDR2 is FQGNSA in the germline V gene. V was trimmed by 7 bases and J by 0 bases, leaving 13 bases between them. DNA for the CDR3: TGTGCCAGCACCCCGGACGGGGGCTCCTACGAGCAGTACTTC. Protein sequence: CASTPDGGSYEQYF.

V usage is TRBV11-3 and J usage is TRBJ2-7; 7 bases agree with TRBD1. The CDR3 has 14 residues. Germline trimming cut 3 bases from V and 2 bases from J; bases unmatched to any gene: 4. Germline V CDR1 and CDR2: SGHNT, YENEEA. The CDR3 loop reads CASSFDRAPYEQYF. The CDR3 coding sequence is TGTGCCAGCAGCTTCGACAGGGCTCCCTACGAGCAGTACTTC.

The V call is TRBV11-2, the J call TRBJ2-3, with a weak D call TRBD2 (6 bases). Trimming took off 1 base at V and 5 bases at J, with 13 bases between the two ends. The CDR3 is 15 residues long. Germline-derived CDR1 and CDR2 are SGHAT and FQNNGV. Here the CDR3 reads CASSLVGGVVDTQYF. The DNA for the CDR3 is TGTGCCAGCAGCTTAGTGGGCGGGGTTGTAGATACGCAGTATTTT. Drawing the rest from reference TRBV11-2 and TRBJ2-3, the complete variable domain is EAGVAQSPRYKIIEKRQSVAFWCNPISGHATLYWYQQILGQGPKLLIQFQNNGVVDDSQLPKDRFSAERLKGVDSTLKIQPAKLEDSAVYLCASSLVGGVVDTQYFGPGTRLTVL.

The gene calls are TRBV10-3 and TRBJ2-5, with 7 bases aligning to TRBD2. This CDR3 contains 14 residues. Germline assignment: CDR1 ENHRY and CDR2 SYGVKD. V shed 1 base, J shed 3 bases, and the junction held 2 bases outside the gene matches. The CDR3 sequence: CAISEFAGEETQYF. The CDR3 DNA reads TGTGCCATCAGTGAGTTCGCGGGGGAAGAGACCCAGTACTTC.

The CDR3 loop is CSARTGGGGAGTGELFF. CDR3 in DNA: TGCAGCGCCCGTACAGGCGGCGGGGGGGCGGGAACCGGGGAGCTGTTTTTT. The V gene is TRBV29-1, the J gene TRBJ2-2; TRBD2 aligns across 9 bases. V lost 7 bases and J lost 5; bases outside the gene matches: 17. CDR3 length: 17 residues. From germline, CDR1 is SQVTM and CDR2 ANQGSEA.

The rearrangement uses TRBV5-5 and TRBJ1-1; D possibly corresponds to TRBD1 (5 bases). Trimming cost V 0 bases and J 3 bases, with 9 bases left between them. There are 14 residues in the CDR3. Germline V gene lookup returns CDR1 SGHKS and CDR2 YYEKEE (reference sequence). The CDR3 spells CASSLDAGDTEAFF. DNA for the CDR3: TGTGCCAGCAGCTTGGATGCGGGGGACACTGAAGCTTTCTTT.

The CDR3 reads CASSRGGPQHF. The CDR3, as DNA: TGCGCCAGCAGTCGGGGTGGGCCCCAGCATTTT. The V call is TRBV10-1, the J call TRBJ1-5; D remains ambiguous. Trimming left V 5 bases short and J 9 bases short, with 8 bases between. The germline V gene encodes CDR1 WNHNN and CDR2 SYGVQD (reference sequence). This CDR3 region has 11 residues.

The V call is TRBV5-8, the J call TRBJ1-1; 8 nucleotides match TRBD1. CDR3 length: 13 residues. The germline CDR1 and CDR2 sequences are SGHTS and YDEGEE. J lost 4 bases, V lost 4 bases, and 3 bases had no gene match. The CDR3 coding sequence is TGTGCCAGCAGCGACAGGGGACTCACTGAAGCTTTCTTT. Amino acids: CASSDRGLTEAFF.

The V call is TRBV2, the J call TRBJ2-1; weak D call: TRBD2 (6 bases). CDR3 length: 18 residues. In germline, CDR1 is SNHLY, CDR2 FYNNEI. The ends were cut back, 8 bases at V and 0 bases at J, with 23 bases in the middle. The CDR3 reads CASEPGLFFPSSYNEQFF. CDR3 in DNA: TGTGCCAGCGAGCCGGGACTCTTCTTTCCGAGCTCCTACAATGAGCAGTTCTTC.

The chain employs TRBV3-1 (or the pseudogene TRBV3-2) and TRBJ1-1; TRBD1 is a possible D gene (5 bases). Germline values: CDR1 LGHDT, CDR2 YNNKEL (reference sequence). The CDR3 totals 14 residues. V was shortened by 1 base and J by 3 bases, with 9 bases between the two germline ends. CDR3 region: CASSQGRGDTEAFF. CDR3 bases: TGTGCCAGCAGCCAAGGTCGGGGGGACACTGAAGCTTTCTTT.